This T cell receptor (beta chain) was retrieved from a study of blood T cell repertoires in COVID-19 (dated by TCRdb to about 2020). Background on the whole study: Collaborator samples came from the United States, Italy and Spain and covered acute and convalescent phases of COVID-19. The repertoires were released in a freely available public database intended as a resource for research on the immune response to SARS-CoV-2. A de-identified subject ID, COVID-19 status, age in years and sex were almost always included in the sample metadata. The dataset comprised deeply sampled blood TCRbeta repertoires from subjects exposed to, actively infected with, or recovered from COVID-19. The prospective study material was composed of cDNA or gDNA derived from T cells, B-cell-depleted T cells, or PBMCs. The samples were drawn from two sources: the first 160 participants of the ongoing ImmuneRACE study, and some 1,300 subjects contributed by 6 global collaborators. Where available, HLA class I and class II types were obtained from metadata supplied by the sample provider rather than from assay-based typing.

The germline V gene gives CDR1 as SGHVS and CDR2 as FQNEAQ. The CDR3 goes from the cysteine to the phenylalanine over 14 residues. The entry retains the CDR3 DNA only, 42 bases that are in frame from base 1. V was cut back by 3 bases and J by 3 bases, leaving a gap of 11 bases between them. General conclusions and limits of the study: The quantity of clinical and demographic metadata differed by source and by participant and was supplied without curation.

The immunoSEQ Assay, a bias-controlled multiplex PCR, was used to amplify TCRbeta CDR3 regions from genomic DNA. Per the authors' processing: The number of nucleated cells in each sample was estimated from the amplification of reference gene primers within the assay. To quantify the absolute abundance of each unique TCRbeta CDR3 rearrangement, sequence reads were collapsed and filtered. For each sample, productive Simpson clonality was calculated by taking the square root of Simpson's diversity index across productive rearrangements. TCRdb provides this immuneACCESS table in a form limited to in-frame rearrangements. Some clones are lacking; in checked studies, under half of them reflect an unresolved V gene, and why the rest are absent is not known. V, J and clone size are taken as reported in that table, and D and trimming were inferred from the DNA itself. The sample table records 120,000 or so clones; 80% to 90% of these occur just once. About 6.3% of the sample is held by the ten biggest clonotypes.

This clone appeared a few times. No cognate antigen has been identified for it. Base qualities were left out, and no much larger clone turns up one base away. The collaborating institutions used their own protocols to collect whole blood in K2EDTA tubes. For TCRbeta analysis, collaborators shipped samples in one of three forms: frozen whole blood, isolated PBMCs, or DNA extracted from either of those sample types. The specimen was peripheral blood. The V and J segments used are TRBV7-8 and TRBJ1-2, with no D gene named confidently. This TCR derives from a man older than 75 with active or convalescent COVID-19. The CDR3 protein is CASSFAGIHYGYTF. The sequenced DNA: TGTGCCAGCAGCTTCGCCGGGATCCACTATGGCTACACCTTC.